Listed below are T cell receptor beta chains from one sample, sequenced in a study of OX40 agonist ivuxolimab in advanced cancers. Clones were read by immunoSEQ multiplex PCR, and TCRdb kept only the in-frame ones, dropping some. The table lists over 30,000 clones, around 83% of them singletons. The sequencing used CD4+ or CD8+ T cells sorted from blood, collected in a trial of the OX40 agonist ivuxolimab. The source of these receptors is an adult with an advanced solid tumor such as melanoma, head and neck, liver or kidney cancer. The CDR3 runs from the conserved cysteine through the conserved F or W. The D gene is left open where the match is weak. Expanded clones are given a class, and other clones once, few, many or no size at all.

TRBJ1-5 - - TRBV7-2 CASSLAENQPQHF TGTGCCAGCAGCTTAGCCGAGAATCAGCCCCAGCATTTT
TRBJ1-1 TRBD1 - TRBV10-3 CAISDRTGYGEAFF TGTGCCATCAGTGACCGGACAGGGTACGGTGAAGCTTTCTTT
TRBJ2-1 TRBD2 - TRBV7-3 CASSLGTSGYNEQFF TGTGCCAGCAGCTTAGGGACTAGCGGCTACAATGAGCAGTTCTTC
TRBJ2-4 TRBD1 - TRBV28 CASSLPTRGRTHIQYF TGTGCCAGCAGTTTACCTACAAGGGGGCGAACTCACATTCAGTACTTC
TRBJ1-6 - - TRBV7-9 CASSLEGRNSPLHF TGTGCCAGCAGCTTAGAGGGAAGGAATTCACCCCTCCACTTT
TRBJ1-1 - once TRBV6-4 CASSRTGNTEAFF TGTGCCAGCAGTCGCACGGGGAACACTGAAGCTTTCTTT
TRBJ2-3 - few TRBV11-3 CASSLGRASTQYF TGTGCCAGCAGCTTGGGCCGGGCGAGTACGCAGTATTTT
TRBJ1-2 - few TRBV28 CASSLGARTDYYGYTF TGTGCCAGCAGTTTAGGAGCCCGGACAGACTACTATGGCTACACCTTC
TRBJ2-7 TRBD2 - TRBV5-5 CASSIRVAGVGEQYF TGTGCCAGCAGCATTAGGGTAGCGGGAGTTGGGGAGCAGTACTTC
TRBJ1-6 TRBD1 - TRBV2 CASSALGQGNSPLHF TGTGCCAGCAGTGCGTTGGGACAGGGGAATTCACCCCTCCACTTT
TRBJ2-7 - - TRBV5-4 CASSLTGTRTYEQYF TGTGCCAGCAGTTTAACCGGGACCAGAACGTACGAGCAGTACTTC
TRBJ2-1 - - TRBV6-1 CASSDYSIGSYNEQFF TGTGCCAGCAGTGACTACTCAATCGGGTCCTACAATGAGCAGTTCTTC
TRBJ1-2 - once TRBV5-1 CASSPDGLPSYTF TGCGCCAGCAGCCCGGACGGGCTCCCGAGCTACACCTTC
TRBJ2-1 TRBD1 - TRBV7-1 CASSWDRANEQFF TGTGCCAGCAGCTGGGACAGGGCGAATGAGCAGTTCTTC
TRBJ1-5 - - TRBV6-5 CASSYSMNVHQPQHF TGTGCCAGCAGTTACTCGATGAATGTGCACCAGCCCCAGCATTTT
TRBJ1-6 - - TRBV18 CASSPGGSYNSPLHF TGTGCCAGCTCACCGGGGGGATCCTATAATTCACCCCTCCACTTT
TRBJ2-3 TRBD2 - TRBV7-2 CASSFAPGLADTQYF TGTGCCAGCAGCTTTGCTCCAGGACTAGCGGATACGCAGTATTTT
TRBJ1-2 TRBD1 - TRBV2 CASSFDRGGNYGYTF TGTGCCAGCAGTTTTGACAGGGGTGGCAACTATGGCTACACCTTC
TRBJ1-1 - few TRBV16 CASSRQAQSNTEAFF TGTGCCAGCAGCCGGCAGGCGCAATCGAACACTGAAGCTTTCTTT
TRBJ2-7 TRBD1 - TRBV2 CASSEQGAFYEQYF TGTGCCAGCAGTGAACAGGGGGCTTTTTATGAGCAGTACTTC
TRBJ1-2 - - TRBV7-2 CASSSGFGIDGYTF TGTGCCAGCAGCTCAGGGTTTGGAATTGATGGCTACACCTTC
TRBJ2-7 TRBD1 - TRBV11-2 CASSLRPRDRVGYEQYF TGTGCCAGCAGCTTAAGGCCGCGGGACAGGGTGGGCTACGAGCAGTACTTC
TRBJ2-6 - few TRBV5-4 CASSSRSSGANVLTF TGTGCCAGCAGCTCCCGGAGCTCTGGGGCCAACGTCCTGACTTTC
TRBJ2-3 - few TRBV9 CASSVERGLQFRTDTQYF TGTGCCAGCAGCGTAGAGAGGGGACTTCAGTTCCGCACAGATACGCAGTATTTT
TRBJ2-2 - - TRBV6-1 CASSELGHWGGELFF TGTGCCAGCAGTGAGCTTGGACATTGGGGCGGGGAGCTGTTTTTT
TRBJ2-5 TRBD2 few TRBV11-2 CASSLAGLAEETQYF TGTGCCAGCAGCTTAGCGGGACTAGCGGAAGAGACCCAGTACTTC
TRBJ2-7 TRBD2 - TRBV6-6 CASSYRGAGVPEQYF TGTGCCAGCAGTTACCGGGGAGCGGGAGTGCCTGAGCAGTACTTC
TRBJ1-5 - - TRBV5-4 CASSRDLNQPQHF TGTGCCAGCAGCCGCGATCTCAATCAGCCCCAGCATTTT
TRBJ1-5 - - TRBV4-1 CASSQGTSSNQPQHF TGCGCCAGCAGCCAAGGGACATCTAGCAATCAGCCCCAGCATTTT
TRBJ1-5 TRBD1 - TRBV4-1 CASSQGRGQEGQPQHF TGCGCCAGCAGCCAAGGGCGGGGACAGGAAGGGCAACCCCAGCATTTT
TRBJ1-4 - - TRBV9 CASSVKGGTNEKLFF TGTGCCAGCAGCGTAAAGGGGGGAACTAATGAAAAACTGTTTTTT
TRBJ1-1 - - TRBV5-5 CASSFGREGAFF TGTGCCAGCAGCTTCGGCAGGGAGGGAGCTTTCTTT
TRBJ2-3 - - TRBV15 CATSRENLASTDTQYF TGTGCCACCAGCAGAGAGAACTTAGCTAGCACAGATACGCAGTATTTT
TRBJ2-2 - once TRBV6-4 CASSQQGNTGELFF TGTGCCAGCAGTCAACAGGGGAACACCGGGGAGCTGTTTTTT
TRBJ1-6 TRBD1 - TRBV29-1 CSVGTGDSPLHF TGCAGCGTCGGGACAGGGGATTCACCCCTCCACTTT
TRBJ2-2 TRBD1 - TRBV5-1 CASTFDRGYTGELFF TGCGCCAGCACTTTCGACAGGGGGTACACCGGGGAGCTGTTTTTT
TRBJ2-7 TRBD2 - TRBV7-2 CASSLATGRSSYEQYF TGTGCCAGCAGCTTAGCCACCGGGAGGAGCTCCTACGAGCAGTACTTC
TRBJ1-1 - - TRBV9 CASSVVGNMNTEAFF TGTGCCAGCAGCGTAGTCGGGAACATGAACACTGAAGCTTTCTTT
TRBJ2-7 - - TRBV7-2 CASNLQGGGQWDEQYF TGTGCCAGCAACCTCCAGGGGGGAGGGCAATGGGACGAGCAGTACTTC
TRBJ2-7 - - TRBV6-5 CASSGGRVLGEQYF TGTGCCAGCAGTGGGGGCAGGGTGTTGGGCGAGCAGTACTTC
TRBJ2-2 - - TRBV7-3 CASSSQSAGELFF TGTGCCAGCAGCTCACAGAGCGCCGGGGAGCTGTTTTTT
TRBJ2-3 - - TRBV30 CAWSVYLAGTDTQYF TGTGCCTGGAGTGTATATCTTGCGGGAACAGATACGCAGTATTTT
TRBJ1-2 - - TRBV6-5 CASSYSFGQYDGYTF TGTGCCAGCAGTTACTCGTTCGGGCAGTATGATGGCTACACCTTC
TRBJ1-1 - medium-sized TRBV9 CASSVVRNTEAFF TGTGCCAGCAGCGTAGTCAGAAACACTGAAGCTTTCTTT
TRBJ2-2 - - TRBV15 CATSRDPGSNTGELFF TGTGCCACCAGCAGAGACCCAGGATCGAACACCGGGGAGCTGTTTTTT
TRBJ2-7 TRBD2 - TRBV9 CASSAQAGTSGRTSYEQYF TGTGCCAGCAGCGCCCAGGCCGGGACTAGCGGGAGGACTTCCTACGAGCAGTACTTC
TRBJ1-4 - few TRBV29-1 CSARGTPDEKLFF TGCAGCGCCCGCGGGACGCCTGATGAAAAACTGTTTTTT
TRBJ1-2 - - TRBV7-9 CASSIGGADPNYGYTF TGTGCCAGCAGCATAGGGGGGGCAGATCCTAACTATGGCTACACCTTC
TRBJ2-3 TRBD2 - TRBV7-3 CASLTPGTSGITDTQYF TGTGCCAGCCTAACCCCAGGGACTAGCGGGATCACAGATACGCAGTATTTT
TRBJ1-1 - - TRBV7-6 CASSLGQGSTEAFF TGTGCCAGCAGCTTAGGGCAGGGAAGTACTGAAGCTTTCTTT
TRBJ2-1 TRBD2 - TRBV9 CASSLGGSFYNEQFF TGTGCCAGCAGCCTGGGCGGGAGTTTCTACAATGAGCAGTTCTTC
TRBJ2-5 - - TRBV30 CAWSVRGTYFPSRQRFQETQYF TGTGCCTGGAGTGTACGAGGGACCTATTTCCCCTCTCGCCAGCGATTCCAAGAGACCCAGTACTTC
TRBJ2-1 - - TRBV6-1 CASSEPGSTYNEQFF TGTGCCAGCAGTGAACCCGGGAGCACGTACAATGAGCAGTTCTTC
TRBJ2-7 - once TRBV28 CASTSGGVPYEQYF TGTGCCAGCACCTCAGGGGGGGTCCCCTACGAGCAGTACTTC
TRBJ2-7 - - TRBV5-1 CASSLAESYEQYF TGCGCCAGCAGCTTGGCAGAGTCCTACGAGCAGTACTTC